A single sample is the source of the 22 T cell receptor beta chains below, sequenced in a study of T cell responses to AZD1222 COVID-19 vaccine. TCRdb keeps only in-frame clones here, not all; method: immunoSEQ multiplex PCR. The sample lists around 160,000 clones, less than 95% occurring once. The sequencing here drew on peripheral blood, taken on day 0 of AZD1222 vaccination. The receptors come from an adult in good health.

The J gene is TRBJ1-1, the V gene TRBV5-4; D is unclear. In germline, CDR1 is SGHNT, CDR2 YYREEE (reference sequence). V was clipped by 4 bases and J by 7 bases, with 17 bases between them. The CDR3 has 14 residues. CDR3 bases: TGTGCCAGCAGCCAGAATCTAGGGCGGATTGAAGCTTTCTTT. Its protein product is CASSQNLGRIEAFF.

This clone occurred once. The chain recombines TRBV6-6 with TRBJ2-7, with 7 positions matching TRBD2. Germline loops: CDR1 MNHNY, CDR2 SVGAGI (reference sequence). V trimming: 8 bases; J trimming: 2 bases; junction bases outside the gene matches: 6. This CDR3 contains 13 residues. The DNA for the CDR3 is TGTGCCAGCGCGGGTGGGGGGGCCTACGAGCAGTACTTC. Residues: CASAGGGAYEQYF.

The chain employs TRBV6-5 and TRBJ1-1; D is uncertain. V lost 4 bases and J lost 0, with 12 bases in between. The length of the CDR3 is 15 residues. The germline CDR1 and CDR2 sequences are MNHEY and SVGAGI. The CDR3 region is CASSSLREMNTEAFF. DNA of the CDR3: TGTGCCAGCAGTTCCCTCCGGGAAATGAACACTGAAGCTTTCTTT.

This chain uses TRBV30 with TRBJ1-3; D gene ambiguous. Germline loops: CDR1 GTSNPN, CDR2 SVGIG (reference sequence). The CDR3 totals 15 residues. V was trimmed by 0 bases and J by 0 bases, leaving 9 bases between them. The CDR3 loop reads CAWSVSISSGNTIYF. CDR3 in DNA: TGTGCCTGGAGTGTAAGCATTAGCTCTGGAAACACCATATATTTT.

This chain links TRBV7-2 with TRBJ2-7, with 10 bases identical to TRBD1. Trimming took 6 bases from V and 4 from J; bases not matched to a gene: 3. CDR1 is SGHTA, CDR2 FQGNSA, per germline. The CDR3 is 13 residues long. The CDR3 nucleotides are TGTGCCAGCAGGGGGACAGGGGAGTACGAGCAGTACTTC. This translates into CASRGTGEYEQYF.

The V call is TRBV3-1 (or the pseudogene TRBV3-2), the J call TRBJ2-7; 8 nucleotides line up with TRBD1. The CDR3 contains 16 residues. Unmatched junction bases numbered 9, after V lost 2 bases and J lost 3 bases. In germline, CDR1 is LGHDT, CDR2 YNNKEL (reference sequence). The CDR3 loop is CASSQPVKGQDYEQYF. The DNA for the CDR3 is TGTGCCAGCAGCCAACCCGTTAAGGGACAGGACTACGAGCAGTACTTC.

The CDR3 is CAWRSGRAKFF. In DNA form, the CDR3 reads TGTGCCTGGAGAAGCGGGAGGGCCAAGTTCTTC. The chain uses TRBV30 and TRBJ2-1; TRBD2 matches 10 bases. The J segment lost 14 bases and the V segment lost 3 bases, leaving 4 bases of the junction unmatched. Germline lookup yields CDR1 GTSNPN and CDR2 SVGIG (reference sequence). This CDR3 region has 11 residues.

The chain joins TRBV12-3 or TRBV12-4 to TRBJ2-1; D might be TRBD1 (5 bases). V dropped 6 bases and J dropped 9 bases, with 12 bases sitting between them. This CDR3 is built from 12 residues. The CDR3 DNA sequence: TGTGCCAGCAGCCAGGGATCCTTTGAGCAGTTCTTC. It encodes CASSQGSFEQFF.

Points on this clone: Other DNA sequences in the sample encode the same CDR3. The CDR3 is CASSLGNEQFF. CDR3 nucleotide sequence: TGTGCCAGCAGCTTAGGAAATGAGCAGTTCTTC. This chain joins TRBV7-9 and TRBJ2-1; D remains ambiguous. The germline V gene has CDR1 SEHNR and CDR2 FQNEAQ (reference sequence). V was trimmed by 1 base and J by 7 bases, leaving 2 bases between them. The CDR3 totals 11 residues.

The CDR3 sequence: CASKGQGGEKLFF. Written as DNA, the CDR3 is TGTGCCAGCAAGGGACAGGGAGGTGAAAAACTGTTTTTT. The V gene is TRBV2, the J gene TRBJ1-4, with 9 positions matching TRBD1. Germline CDR1 reads SNHLY; CDR2 reads FYNNEI. J lost 7 bases, V lost 7 bases, and 4 bases had no gene match. CDR3 length equals 13 residues. Variable domain in full (rest from reference TRBV2 and TRBJ1-4): EPEVTQTPSHQVTQMGQEVILRCVPISNHLYFYWYRQILGQKVEFLVSFYNNEISEKSEIFDDQFSVERPDGSNFTLKIRSTKLEDSAMYFCASKGQGGEKLFFGSGTQLSVL.

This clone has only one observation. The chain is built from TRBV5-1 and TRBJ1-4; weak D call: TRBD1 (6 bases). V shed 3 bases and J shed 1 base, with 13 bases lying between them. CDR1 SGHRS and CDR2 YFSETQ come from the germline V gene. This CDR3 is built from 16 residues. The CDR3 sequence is CASSSTTGRTNEKLFF. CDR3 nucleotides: TGCGCCAGCAGCTCCACGACAGGCAGAACTAATGAAAAACTGTTTTTT.

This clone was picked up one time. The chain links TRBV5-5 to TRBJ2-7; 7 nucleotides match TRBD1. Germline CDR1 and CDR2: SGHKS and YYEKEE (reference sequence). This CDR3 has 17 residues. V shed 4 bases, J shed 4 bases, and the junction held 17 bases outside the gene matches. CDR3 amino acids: CASSPLGLTGVAYEQYF. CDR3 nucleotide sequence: TGTGCCAGCAGCCCCCTCGGCCTTACAGGGGTCGCTTACGAGCAGTACTTC.

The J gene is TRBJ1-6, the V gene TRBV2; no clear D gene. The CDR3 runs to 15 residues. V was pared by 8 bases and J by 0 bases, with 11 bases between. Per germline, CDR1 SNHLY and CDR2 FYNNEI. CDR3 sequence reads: CASRWISSYNSPLHF. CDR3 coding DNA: TGTGCCAGCCGTTGGATCAGCTCCTATAATTCACCCCTCCACTTT.

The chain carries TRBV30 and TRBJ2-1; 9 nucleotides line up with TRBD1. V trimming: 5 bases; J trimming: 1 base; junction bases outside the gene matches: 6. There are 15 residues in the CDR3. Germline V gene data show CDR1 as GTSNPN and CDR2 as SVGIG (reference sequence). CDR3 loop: CAWGRDRVSYNEQFF. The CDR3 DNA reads TGTGCCTGGGGGAGGGACAGGGTTTCCTACAATGAGCAGTTCTTC. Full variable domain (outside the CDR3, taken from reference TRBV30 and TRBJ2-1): SQTIHQWPATLVQPVGSPLSLECTVEGTSNPNLYWYRQAAGRGLQLLFYSVGIGQISSEVPQNLSASRPQDRQFILSSKKLLLSDSGFYLCAWGRDRVSYNEQFFGPGTRLTVL.

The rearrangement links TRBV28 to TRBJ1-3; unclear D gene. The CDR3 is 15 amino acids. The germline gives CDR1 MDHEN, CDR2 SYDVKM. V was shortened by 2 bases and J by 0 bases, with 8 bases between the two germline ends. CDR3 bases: TGTGCCAGCAGTTTACGTCGGGGCTCTGGAAACACCATATATTTT. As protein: CASSLRRGSGNTIYF.

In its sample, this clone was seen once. The CDR3 spells CASSLGTGQNNEQFF. The CDR3 nucleotides are TGTGCCAGCAGCTTAGGGACAGGGCAGAACAATGAGCAGTTCTTC. The V call is TRBV11-2, the J call TRBJ2-1, with 8 positions matching TRBD1. V was clipped by 1 base and J by 5 bases; unmatched bases: 4. CDR3 length equals 15 residues. Per the germline V gene, CDR1 is SGHAT and CDR2 is FQNNGV.

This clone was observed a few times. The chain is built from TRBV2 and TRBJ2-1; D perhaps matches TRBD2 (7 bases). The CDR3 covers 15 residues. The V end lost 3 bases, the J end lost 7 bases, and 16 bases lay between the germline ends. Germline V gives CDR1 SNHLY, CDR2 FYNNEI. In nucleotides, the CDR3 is TGTGCCAGCAGTGACGAGGGGGAGGGAATGAATGAGCAGTTCTTC. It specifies CASSDEGEGMNEQFF.

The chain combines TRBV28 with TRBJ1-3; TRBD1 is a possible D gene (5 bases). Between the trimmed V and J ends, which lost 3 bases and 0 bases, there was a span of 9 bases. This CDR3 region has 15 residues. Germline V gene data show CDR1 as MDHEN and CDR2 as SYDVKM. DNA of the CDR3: TGTGCCAGCAGTTTTGAGGGGTCCTCTGGAAACACCATATATTTT. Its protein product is CASSFEGSSGNTIYF.

Here the CDR3 DNA reads TGTGCCAGCAGCAGATTACAGGGGCCTACGAACACTGAAGCTTTCTTT. Its protein is CASSRLQGPTNTEAFF. The chain is built from TRBV5-6 and TRBJ1-1; 7 bases are a match to TRBD1. Trimming took 4 bases from V and 1 from J; bases not matched to a gene: 10. This CDR3 has 16 residues. Germline-derived CDR1 and CDR2 are SGHDT and YYEEEE.

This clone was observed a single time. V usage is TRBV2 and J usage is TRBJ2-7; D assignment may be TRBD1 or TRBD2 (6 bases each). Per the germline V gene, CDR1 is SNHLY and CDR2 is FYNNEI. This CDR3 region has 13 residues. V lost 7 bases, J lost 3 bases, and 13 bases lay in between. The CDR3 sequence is CASTEGGFYEQYF. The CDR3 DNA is TGTGCCAGCACCGAGGGGGGCTTCTACGAGCAGTACTTC.

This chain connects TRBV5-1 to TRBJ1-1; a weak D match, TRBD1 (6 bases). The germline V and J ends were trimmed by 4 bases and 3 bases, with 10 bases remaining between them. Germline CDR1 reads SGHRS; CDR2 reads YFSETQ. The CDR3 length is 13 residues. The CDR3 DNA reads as TGCGCCAGCAGCGGACAGTTGGACACTGAAGCTTTCTTT. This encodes CASSGQLDTEAFF.

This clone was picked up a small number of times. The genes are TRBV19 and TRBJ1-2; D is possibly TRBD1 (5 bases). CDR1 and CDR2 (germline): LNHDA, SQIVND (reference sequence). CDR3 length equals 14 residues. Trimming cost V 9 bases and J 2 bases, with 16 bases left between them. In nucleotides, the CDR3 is TGTGCCAGCCTAGCCGGGACGGAAAACTATGGCTACACCTTC. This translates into CASLAGTENYGYTF. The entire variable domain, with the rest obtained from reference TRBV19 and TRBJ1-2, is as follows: DGGITQSPKYLFRKEGQNVTLSCEQNLNHDAMYWYRQDPGQGLRLIYYSQIVNDFQKGDIAEGYSVSREKKESFPLTVTSAQKNPTAFYLCASLAGTENYGYTFGSGTRLTVV.